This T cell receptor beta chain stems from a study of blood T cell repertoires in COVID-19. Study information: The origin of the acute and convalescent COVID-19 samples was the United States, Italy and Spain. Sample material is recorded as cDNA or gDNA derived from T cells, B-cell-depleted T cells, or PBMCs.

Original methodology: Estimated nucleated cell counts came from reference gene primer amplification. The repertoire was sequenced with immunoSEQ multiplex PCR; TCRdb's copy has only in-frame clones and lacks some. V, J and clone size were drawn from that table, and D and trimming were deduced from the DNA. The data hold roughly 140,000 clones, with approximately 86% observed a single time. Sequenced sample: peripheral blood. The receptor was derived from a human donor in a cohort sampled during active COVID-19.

CDR3 protein: CASRESGDRGYEQYF. CDR3 coding DNA: TGTGCCAGCAGAGAGAGTGGGGACAGGGGCTACGAGCAGTACTTC. The rearrangement uses TRBV11-2 and TRBJ2-7, with 10 nucleotides matching TRBD1. The length of the CDR3 is 15 residues. In germline, CDR1 is SGHAT, CDR2 FQNNGV. V gave up 6 bases and J gave up 3 bases; unmatched junction bases: 8.